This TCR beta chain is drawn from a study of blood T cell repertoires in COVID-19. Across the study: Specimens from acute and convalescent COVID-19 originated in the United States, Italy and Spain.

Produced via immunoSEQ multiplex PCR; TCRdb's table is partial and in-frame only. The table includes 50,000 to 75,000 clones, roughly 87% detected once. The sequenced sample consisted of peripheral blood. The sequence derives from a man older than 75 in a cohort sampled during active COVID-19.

For the CDR3, the DNA is TGTGCCAGCAGCCAACTGGACAGGGGGCCGGATCAGCCCCAGCATTTT. Residues: CASSQLDRGPDQPQHF. The chain carries TRBV4-2 and TRBJ1-5; 11 positions agree with TRBD1. V was clipped by 2 bases and J by 5 bases; unmatched bases: 5. Germline values: CDR1 LGHNA, CDR2 YNFKEQ. The CDR3 totals 16 residues.